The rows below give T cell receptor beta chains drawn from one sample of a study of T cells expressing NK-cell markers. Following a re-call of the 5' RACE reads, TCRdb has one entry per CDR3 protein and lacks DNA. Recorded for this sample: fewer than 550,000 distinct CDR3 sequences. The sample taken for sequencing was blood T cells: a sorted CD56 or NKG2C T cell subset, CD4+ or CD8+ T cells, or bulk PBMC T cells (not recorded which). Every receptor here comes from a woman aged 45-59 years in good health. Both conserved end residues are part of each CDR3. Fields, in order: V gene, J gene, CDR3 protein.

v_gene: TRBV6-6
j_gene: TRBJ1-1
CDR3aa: CASSDRTSEAFF

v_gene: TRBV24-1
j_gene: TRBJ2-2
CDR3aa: CATSDYNLRTGELFF

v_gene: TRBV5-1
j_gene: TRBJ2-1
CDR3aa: CASSLPSGLYNEQFF

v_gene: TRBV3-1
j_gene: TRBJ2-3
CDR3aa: CASSQWVLSTDTQYF

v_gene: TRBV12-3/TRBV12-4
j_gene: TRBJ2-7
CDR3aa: CASSSQAGHYEQYF

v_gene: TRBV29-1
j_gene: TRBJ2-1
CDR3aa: CSLVRQTRGGQFF

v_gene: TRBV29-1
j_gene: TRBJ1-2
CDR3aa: CSVGSGTYGYTF

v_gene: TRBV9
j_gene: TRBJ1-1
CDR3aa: CASSVDGVPNTEAFF

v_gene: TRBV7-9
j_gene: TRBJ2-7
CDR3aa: CASSLGSGRYEQYF

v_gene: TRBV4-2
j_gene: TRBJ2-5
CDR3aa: CASSQERESQTQYF

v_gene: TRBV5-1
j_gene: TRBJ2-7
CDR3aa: CASSLGQGMGMISYEQYF

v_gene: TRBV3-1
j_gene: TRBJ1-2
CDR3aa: CASSQETWKYGYTF

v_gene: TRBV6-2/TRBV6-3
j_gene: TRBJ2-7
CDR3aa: CASTGGIYEQYF

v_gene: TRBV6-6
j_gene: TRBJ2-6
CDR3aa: CASTLGLLNSGANVLTF

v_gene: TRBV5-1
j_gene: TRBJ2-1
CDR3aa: CASSLRRGLAGGPSSYNEQFF

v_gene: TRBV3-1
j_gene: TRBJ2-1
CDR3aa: CASSQDPRTSEQFF

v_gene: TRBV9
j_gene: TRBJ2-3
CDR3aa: CASSAPGLSVADTQYF

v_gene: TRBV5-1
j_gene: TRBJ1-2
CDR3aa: CASTDLPIYGYTF

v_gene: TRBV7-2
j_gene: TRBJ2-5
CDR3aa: CASSLAGLAGVETQYF

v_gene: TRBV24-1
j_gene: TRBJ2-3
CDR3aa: CATSDLFSTDTQYF

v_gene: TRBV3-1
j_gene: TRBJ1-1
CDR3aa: CASSQDGTGLGEAFF

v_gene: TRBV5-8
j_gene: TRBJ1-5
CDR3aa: CASSLRLGAGQPQHF

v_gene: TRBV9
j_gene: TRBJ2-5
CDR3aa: CASSPGAGWETQYF

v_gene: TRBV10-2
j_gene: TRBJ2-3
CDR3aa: CASSDWGAQDTQYF

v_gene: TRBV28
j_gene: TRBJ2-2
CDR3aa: CASQKGLGRTGELFF

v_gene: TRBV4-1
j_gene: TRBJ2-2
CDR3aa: CASSRRGGPNTGELFF

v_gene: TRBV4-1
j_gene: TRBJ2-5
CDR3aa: CASSQFSWGAREATQYF

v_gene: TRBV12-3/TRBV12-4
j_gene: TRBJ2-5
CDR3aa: CASSLASGSGGETQYF

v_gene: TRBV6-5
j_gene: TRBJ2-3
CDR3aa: CASRRQGAGLDTQYF

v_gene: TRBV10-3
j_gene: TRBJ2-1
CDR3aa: CAITLTSGAYNEQFF

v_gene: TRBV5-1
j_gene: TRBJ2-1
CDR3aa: CASSPQKGTSGANEQFF

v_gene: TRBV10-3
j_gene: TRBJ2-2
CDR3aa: CAISEIQPTGELFF

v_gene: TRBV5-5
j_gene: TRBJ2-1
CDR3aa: CASSPILLAGDNEQFF

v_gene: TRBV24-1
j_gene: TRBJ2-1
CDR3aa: CATSDPGTSGSLLTSNEQFF

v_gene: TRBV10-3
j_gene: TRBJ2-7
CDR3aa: CAISEPTKWTPSGHEQYF